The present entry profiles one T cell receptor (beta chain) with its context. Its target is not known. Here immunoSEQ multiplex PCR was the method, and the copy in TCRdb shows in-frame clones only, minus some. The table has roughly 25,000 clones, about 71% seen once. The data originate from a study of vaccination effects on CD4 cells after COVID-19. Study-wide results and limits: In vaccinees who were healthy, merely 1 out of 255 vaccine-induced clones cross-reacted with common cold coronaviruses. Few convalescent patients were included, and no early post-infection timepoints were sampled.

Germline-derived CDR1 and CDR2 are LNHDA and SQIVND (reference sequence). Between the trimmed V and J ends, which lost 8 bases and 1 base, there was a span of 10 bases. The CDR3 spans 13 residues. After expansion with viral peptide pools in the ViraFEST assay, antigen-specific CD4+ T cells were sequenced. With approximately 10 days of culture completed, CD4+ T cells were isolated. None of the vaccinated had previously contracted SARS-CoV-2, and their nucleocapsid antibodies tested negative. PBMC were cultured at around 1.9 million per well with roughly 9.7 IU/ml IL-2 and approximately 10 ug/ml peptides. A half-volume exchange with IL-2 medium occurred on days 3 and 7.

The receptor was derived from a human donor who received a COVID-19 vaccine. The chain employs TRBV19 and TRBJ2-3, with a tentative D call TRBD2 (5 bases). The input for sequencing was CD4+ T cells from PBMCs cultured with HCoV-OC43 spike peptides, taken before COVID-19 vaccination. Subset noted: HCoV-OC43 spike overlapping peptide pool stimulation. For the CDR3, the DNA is TGTGCCAGTCGTCCAGCGGGCACAGATACGCAGTATTTT. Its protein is CASRPAGTDTQYF. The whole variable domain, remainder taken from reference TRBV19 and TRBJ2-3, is DGGITQSPKYLFRKEGQNVTLSCEQNLNHDAMYWYRQDPGQGLRLIYYSQIVNDFQKGDIAEGYSVSREKKESFPLTVTSAQKNPTAFYLCASRPAGTDTQYFGPGTRLTVL.